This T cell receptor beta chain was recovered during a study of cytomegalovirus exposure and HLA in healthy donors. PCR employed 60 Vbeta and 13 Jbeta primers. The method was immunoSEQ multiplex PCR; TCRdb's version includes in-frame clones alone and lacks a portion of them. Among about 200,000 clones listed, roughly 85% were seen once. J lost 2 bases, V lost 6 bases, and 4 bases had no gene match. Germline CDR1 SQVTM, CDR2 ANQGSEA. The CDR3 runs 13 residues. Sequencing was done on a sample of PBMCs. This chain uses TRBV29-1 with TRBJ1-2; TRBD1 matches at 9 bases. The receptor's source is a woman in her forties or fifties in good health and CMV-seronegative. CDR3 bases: TGCAGCGTCGAGGACAGGGGAAACTATGGCTACACCTTC. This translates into CSVEDRGNYGYTF.